This is a list of T cell receptor beta chains from one sample in a study of pediatric ulcerative colitis. TCRdb keeps only in-frame clones here, not all; method: immunoSEQ multiplex PCR. The sample consists of under 30,000 clones, roughly 70% of them appearing once. Sequencing was done on a sample of gut tissue. All receptors come from a boy between 10 and 17 years old with severe ulcerative colitis. Each CDR3 is given with its conserved first and last residue. The order of the fields is clone size, CDR3 length, J gene, V gene, D gene, CDR3 DNA, CDR3 protein. A D gene is named only where the DNA matches it firmly. Size values are once, few and many counts, or a class for expanded clones, and some rows have none.

clone_size: NA
cdr3_length: 15
j_call: TRBJ1-6
v_call: TRBV7-3
d_call: NA
cdr3_nt: TGTGCCAGCAGCCGAGAGGGCTCCTATAATTCACCCCTCCACTTT
cdr3_aa: CASSREGSYNSPLHF

clone_size: NA
cdr3_length: 14
j_call: TRBJ2-7
v_call: TRBV5-4
d_call: TRBD2
cdr3_nt: TGTGCCAGCAGCTTAAAGACTAGCGGCTACGAGCAGTACTTC
cdr3_aa: CASSLKTSGYEQYF

clone_size: NA
cdr3_length: 14
j_call: TRBJ2-7
v_call: TRBV15
d_call: TRBD1
cdr3_nt: TGTGCCACCAGTGAGGGACAGGGAAAGTACGAGCAGTACTTC
cdr3_aa: CATSEGQGKYEQYF

clone_size: NA
cdr3_length: 12
j_call: TRBJ1-5
v_call: TRBV7-2
d_call: NA
cdr3_nt: TGTGCCAGCAGCGTTGACAATCAGCCCCAGCATTTT
cdr3_aa: CASSVDNQPQHF

clone_size: NA
cdr3_length: 20
j_call: TRBJ1-1
v_call: TRBV27
d_call: TRBD1
cdr3_nt: TGTGCCAGCAGTTCCCCCACCTCCGGGACAGGGGGCCTCACTAACACTGAAGCTTTCTTT
cdr3_aa: CASSSPTSGTGGLTNTEAFF

clone_size: NA
cdr3_length: 11
j_call: TRBJ2-3
v_call: TRBV11-3
d_call: NA
cdr3_nt: TGTGCCAGCAGCTTGGCAGATACGCAGTATTTT
cdr3_aa: CASSLADTQYF

clone_size: NA
cdr3_length: 16
j_call: TRBJ2-1
v_call: TRBV5-1
d_call: TRBD2
cdr3_nt: TGCGCCAGCAGCTTGGAGGGACTAGCGGGAGTGGATGAGCAGTTCTTC
cdr3_aa: CASSLEGLAGVDEQFF

clone_size: NA
cdr3_length: 16
j_call: TRBJ1-5
v_call: TRBV6-6
d_call: TRBD1
cdr3_nt: TGTGCCAGCAGTTCTCAAAGGACAGGAAGCAATCAGCCCCAGCATTTT
cdr3_aa: CASSSQRTGSNQPQHF

clone_size: once
cdr3_length: 13
j_call: TRBJ1-2
v_call: TRBV5-6
d_call: NA
cdr3_nt: TGTGCCAGCAGCCCTACAGGGATCGATGGCTACACCTTC
cdr3_aa: CASSPTGIDGYTF

clone_size: NA
cdr3_length: 20
j_call: TRBJ2-6
v_call: TRBV19
d_call: TRBD1
cdr3_nt: TGTGCCAGTAGTTCCCTCCCCGGGACAGGGGCTGATGGCGGGGCCAACGTCCTGACTTTC
cdr3_aa: CASSSLPGTGADGGANVLTF

clone_size: NA
cdr3_length: 14
j_call: TRBJ1-1
v_call: TRBV7-8
d_call: NA
cdr3_nt: TGTGCCAGCAGCGCGAACTCGGGGCACGGGAAAGCTTTCTTT
cdr3_aa: CASSANSGHGKAFF

clone_size: NA
cdr3_length: 14
j_call: TRBJ2-2
v_call: TRBV10-3
d_call: NA
cdr3_nt: TGTGCCATCAGACCGGGACATGACACCGGGGAGCTGTTTTTT
cdr3_aa: CAIRPGHDTGELFF

clone_size: few
cdr3_length: 15
j_call: TRBJ1-1
v_call: TRBV2
d_call: NA
cdr3_nt: TGTGCCAGCAGTGGGCCGACAGGCGCCTACACTGAAGCTTTCTTT
cdr3_aa: CASSGPTGAYTEAFF

clone_size: medium-sized
cdr3_length: 14
j_call: TRBJ2-1
v_call: TRBV27
d_call: TRBD2
cdr3_nt: TGTGCCAGCAGTTTTACTAGCGGGGGCAATGAGCAGTTCTTC
cdr3_aa: CASSFTSGGNEQFF

clone_size: NA
cdr3_length: 16
j_call: TRBJ2-3
v_call: TRBV6-5
d_call: NA
cdr3_nt: TGTGCCAGCAGTTACTCGTCGGGGACTAGCACAGATACGCAGTATTTT
cdr3_aa: CASSYSSGTSTDTQYF

clone_size: NA
cdr3_length: 12
j_call: TRBJ1-1
v_call: TRBV11-1
d_call: NA
cdr3_nt: TGTGCCAGCAGCTTGAGGAACACTGAAGCTTTCTTT
cdr3_aa: CASSLRNTEAFF

clone_size: NA
cdr3_length: 16
j_call: TRBJ2-3
v_call: TRBV7-9
d_call: TRBD2
cdr3_nt: TGTGCCAGCAGCTCCCTGTTAGCGGGAGATACAGATACGCAGTATTTT
cdr3_aa: CASSSLLAGDTDTQYF

clone_size: NA
cdr3_length: 16
j_call: TRBJ2-2
v_call: TRBV7-9
d_call: TRBD2
cdr3_nt: TGTGCCAGCAGACAACTAGCGGTTCCTAACACCGGGGAGCTGTTTTTT
cdr3_aa: CASRQLAVPNTGELFF

clone_size: once
cdr3_length: 12
j_call: TRBJ1-2
v_call: TRBV30
d_call: NA
cdr3_nt: TGTGCCTGGAGTGTACGGGGGTATGGCTACACCTTC
cdr3_aa: CAWSVRGYGYTF

clone_size: NA
cdr3_length: 13
j_call: TRBJ1-2
v_call: TRBV28
d_call: NA
cdr3_nt: TGTGCCAGCATGAGGAAGGCCTACTATGGCTACACCTTC
cdr3_aa: CASMRKAYYGYTF

clone_size: once
cdr3_length: 15
j_call: TRBJ1-3
v_call: TRBV7-6
d_call: NA
cdr3_nt: TGTGCCAGCAGCCCGGACGGATCATCGGGAAACACCATATATTTT
cdr3_aa: CASSPDGSSGNTIYF

clone_size: NA
cdr3_length: 12
j_call: TRBJ1-1
v_call: TRBV6-5
d_call: NA
cdr3_nt: TGTGCCAGCAGTTCGGCCAGGGGAATCGGTTTCTTT
cdr3_aa: CASSSARGIGFF

clone_size: NA
cdr3_length: 16
j_call: TRBJ2-7
v_call: TRBV5-6
d_call: TRBD1
cdr3_nt: TGTGCCAGCAGCTTAGGGGGCACATCCCTCTCCTACGAGCAGTACTTC
cdr3_aa: CASSLGGTSLSYEQYF

clone_size: NA
cdr3_length: 12
j_call: TRBJ2-1
v_call: TRBV11-2
d_call: NA
cdr3_nt: TGTGCCAGCGGCCCCTCACACAATGAGCAGTTCTTC
cdr3_aa: CASGPSHNEQFF

clone_size: NA
cdr3_length: 13
j_call: TRBJ1-4
v_call: TRBV5-6
d_call: TRBD1
cdr3_nt: TGTGCCAGCAGCTTGGACAGGGGCGAAAAACTGTTTTTT
cdr3_aa: CASSLDRGEKLFF

clone_size: NA
cdr3_length: 15
j_call: TRBJ2-7
v_call: TRBV19
d_call: NA
cdr3_nt: TGTGCCAGTAGTATAGTGAGCGGGTTGACAGGAGAGCAGTACTTC
cdr3_aa: CASSIVSGLTGEQYF

clone_size: NA
cdr3_length: 13
j_call: TRBJ1-2
v_call: TRBV11-2
d_call: NA
cdr3_nt: TGTGCCAGCAGCTCCGCGGCAGGGTATGGCTACACCTTC
cdr3_aa: CASSSAAGYGYTF

clone_size: NA
cdr3_length: 13
j_call: TRBJ1-2
v_call: TRBV30
d_call: NA
cdr3_nt: TGTGCCTGCCTATCTACTGGGTCGGGTGGCTACACCTTC
cdr3_aa: CACLSTGSGGYTF

clone_size: NA
cdr3_length: 14
j_call: TRBJ2-3
v_call: TRBV19
d_call: TRBD2
cdr3_nt: TGTGCCAGTAGTAGCGGGAGGTTTTCAGATACGCAGTATTTT
cdr3_aa: CASSSGRFSDTQYF

clone_size: NA
cdr3_length: 14
j_call: TRBJ1-1
v_call: TRBV30
d_call: NA
cdr3_nt: TGTGCCTGGAGTCCCGACCCGGTGGGCTCCGGGGCTTTCTTT
cdr3_aa: CAWSPDPVGSGAFF

clone_size: once
cdr3_length: 15
j_call: TRBJ2-7
v_call: TRBV7-2
d_call: TRBD2
cdr3_nt: TGTGCCAGCAGCTCCAGGCCCCCGGGAGGATACGAGCAGTACTTC
cdr3_aa: CASSSRPPGGYEQYF

clone_size: NA
cdr3_length: 13
j_call: TRBJ2-1
v_call: TRBV25-1
d_call: NA
cdr3_nt: TGTGCCAGCAGTGACCATTATGGGGGGGAGCAGTTCTTC
cdr3_aa: CASSDHYGGEQFF

clone_size: NA
cdr3_length: 15
j_call: TRBJ2-7
v_call: TRBV5-1
d_call: TRBD1
cdr3_nt: TGCGCCAGCAGCTTGGAGGACAGGGTGGGCTACGAGCAGTACTTC
cdr3_aa: CASSLEDRVGYEQYF

clone_size: NA
cdr3_length: 15
j_call: TRBJ1-3
v_call: TRBV6-5
d_call: TRBD1
cdr3_nt: TGTGCCAGCAGATCACCTACAGGGGCTGGAAACACCATATATTTT
cdr3_aa: CASRSPTGAGNTIYF

clone_size: NA
cdr3_length: 15
j_call: TRBJ2-1
v_call: TRBV6-1
d_call: NA
cdr3_nt: TGTGCCAGCAAATGGGACAAAGGCTCCTACAATGAGCAGTTCTTC
cdr3_aa: CASKWDKGSYNEQFF

clone_size: NA
cdr3_length: 13
j_call: TRBJ1-5
v_call: TRBV7-2
d_call: NA
cdr3_nt: TGTGCCAGCAGCTTAGAAGAAAATCAGCCCCAGCATTTT
cdr3_aa: CASSLEENQPQHF

clone_size: few
cdr3_length: 14
j_call: TRBJ2-3
v_call: TRBV27
d_call: TRBD2
cdr3_nt: TGTGCCAGCAGTACGGGACTAGCCACAGATACGCAGTATTTT
cdr3_aa: CASSTGLATDTQYF

clone_size: once
cdr3_length: 13
j_call: TRBJ2-7
v_call: TRBV6-1
d_call: NA
cdr3_nt: TGTGCCAGCAGTGAGCAGGGTTCTTGGGAGCAGTACTTC
cdr3_aa: CASSEQGSWEQYF

clone_size: NA
cdr3_length: 15
j_call: TRBJ2-3
v_call: TRBV23-1
d_call: TRBD1
cdr3_nt: TGCGCCAGCGGCTCAAGGACAGGGGCGGGACATACGCAGTATTTT
cdr3_aa: CASGSRTGAGHTQYF

clone_size: NA
cdr3_length: 16
j_call: TRBJ2-1
v_call: TRBV4-1
d_call: NA
cdr3_nt: TGCGCCAGCAGCCAGTGGAGTAGCGGTGACTACAATGAGCAGTTCTTC
cdr3_aa: CASSQWSSGDYNEQFF

clone_size: NA
cdr3_length: 14
j_call: TRBJ1-2
v_call: TRBV4-1
d_call: NA
cdr3_nt: TGCGCCAGCAGCCAAGGGACGGGGAACTATGGCTACACCTTC
cdr3_aa: CASSQGTGNYGYTF

clone_size: NA
cdr3_length: 13
j_call: TRBJ2-3
v_call: TRBV6-1
d_call: NA
cdr3_nt: TGTGCCAGCAGCTACGGGAAGGGGGATACGCAGTATTTT
cdr3_aa: CASSYGKGDTQYF